The clone carrying this T cell receptor beta chain was seen a few times. Its antigen is as yet unknown. The data were obtained in a study of blood T cells in healthy people across ages. Overall study results and limits: More naive CD4+ cells and higher diversity marked long-lived donors relative to aged donors. Calculation of diversity from one million T cells yielded estimates considered to be underestimates.

The CDR3 covers 13 residues. V lost 6 bases and J 3 bases, leaving 11 bases between the germline ends. PBMCs were isolated at a quantity of at least 6.5 million per sample. Primed by a sample-barcoded 5' primer and a J-beta primer mix, a second PCR proceeded for 7 to 11 cycles. Each of the samples gave a minimum of 2.5 million paired-end reads that contained CDR3. TCRdb called the 5' RACE reads again in MiXCR, with one record for every CDR3 protein. Among 550,000 to 700,000 distinct CDR3 sequences listed, roughly 28% were seen once. The sequencing input was blood. The chain carries TRBV12-3 or TRBV12-4 and TRBJ2-5; D ambiguous. The source is a woman between 70 and 85 years old in good health. CDR3 DNA sequence: TGTGCCAGCAGCCGATCACCCAAAGAGACCCAGTACTTC. It specifies CASSRSPKETQYF.